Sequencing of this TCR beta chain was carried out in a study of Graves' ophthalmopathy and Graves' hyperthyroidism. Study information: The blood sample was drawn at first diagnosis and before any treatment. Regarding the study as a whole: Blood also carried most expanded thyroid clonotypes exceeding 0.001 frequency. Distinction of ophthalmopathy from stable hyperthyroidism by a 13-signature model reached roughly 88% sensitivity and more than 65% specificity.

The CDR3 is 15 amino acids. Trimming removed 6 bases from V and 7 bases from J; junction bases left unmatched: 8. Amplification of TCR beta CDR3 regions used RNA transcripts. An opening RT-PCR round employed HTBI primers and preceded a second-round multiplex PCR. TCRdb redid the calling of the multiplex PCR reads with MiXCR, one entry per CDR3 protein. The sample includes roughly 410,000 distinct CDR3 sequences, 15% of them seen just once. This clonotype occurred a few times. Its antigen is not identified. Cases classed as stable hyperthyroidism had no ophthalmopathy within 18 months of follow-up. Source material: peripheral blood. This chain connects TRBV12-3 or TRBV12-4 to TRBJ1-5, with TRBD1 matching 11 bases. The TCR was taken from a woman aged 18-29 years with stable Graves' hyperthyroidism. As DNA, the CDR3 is TGTGCCAGCAGCGGCGGACAGGGGGCACGACAGCCCCAGCATTTT. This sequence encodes CASSGGQGARQPQHF.